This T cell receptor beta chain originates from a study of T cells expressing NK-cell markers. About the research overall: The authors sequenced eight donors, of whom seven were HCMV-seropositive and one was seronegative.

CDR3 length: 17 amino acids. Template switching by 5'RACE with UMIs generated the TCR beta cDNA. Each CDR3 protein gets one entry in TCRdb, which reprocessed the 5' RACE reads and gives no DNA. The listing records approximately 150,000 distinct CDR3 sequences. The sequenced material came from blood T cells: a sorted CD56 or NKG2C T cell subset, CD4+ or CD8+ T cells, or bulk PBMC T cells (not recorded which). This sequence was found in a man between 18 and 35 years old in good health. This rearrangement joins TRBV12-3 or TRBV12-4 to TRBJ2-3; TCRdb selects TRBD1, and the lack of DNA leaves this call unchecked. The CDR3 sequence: CASSHLRGGIGTDTQYF.